This TCR beta chain was identified in a study of a mutant IDH1 vaccine in newly diagnosed glioma. The V gene's germline CDR1 is MGHRA and CDR2 YSYEKL. The V end lost 2 bases, the J end lost 11 bases, and 15 bases lay between the germline ends. This CDR3 has 13 amino acids. Time point noted: week 23, last vaccination. Each dose delivered 300 ug of mutant IDH1 20-mer peptide subcutaneously with imiquimod. This table comes from immunoSEQ multiplex PCR, and its TCRdb copy is limited to in-frame clones, with some not included. The table includes under 50,000 clones, 91% detected once. On this clone: Its cognate antigen is unknown.

The chain links TRBV4-1 to TRBJ2-5; a weak D match, TRBD2 (5 bases). This sample comprised PBMCs, obtained from a glioma patient whose treatment included an IDH1 peptide vaccine. The TCR comes from a man in his fifties with glioma. The CDR3 nucleotides are TGCGCCAGCAGCCAATACGCCAGACTACCTCAGTACTTC. Protein sequence: CASSQYARLPQYF.